The 17 T cell receptor beta chains presented below share a single source sample, sequenced in a study of post-analysis software for immune sequencing data. Their target antigens are unknown. Carried by the TCR beta cDNA libraries were unique molecular identifiers. Using its own MiXCR run on the PCR reads, TCRdb lists one record per CDR3 protein. The table shows around 500,000 distinct CDR3 sequences, with 30% to 40% occurring only once. Broader study findings: In patients, TRBV5-6, TRBV5-1 and TRBV20-1 belonged to four or five TRBV segments found more frequently than in controls.

Sequencing was done on a sample of blood. Receptor source: a girl aged 2-17 years with multiple sclerosis.

This clonotype showed up just a few times. The rearrangement uses TRBV12-5 and TRBJ2-1, with a possible D match to TRBD2 (6 bases). V was clipped by 7 bases and J by 7 bases, with 17 bases between them. Germline V lookup: CDR1 LGHNT, CDR2 FRNRAP. The CDR3 spans 14 residues. The CDR3 coding sequence is TGTGCTAGTGCCCCTTGGGGGGTCATGAATGAGCAGTTCTTC. This codes for CASAPWGVMNEQFF.

This clonotype has only a few counts. V gene TRBV20-1 combines with J gene TRBJ2-1; 10 bases agree with TRBD1. The CDR3 totals 14 residues. Germline V CDR1 and CDR2: DFQATT, SNEGSKA (reference sequence). The CDR3 region is CSGLRDRGHNEQFF. CDR3 nucleotide sequence: TGCAGCGGTCTGCGGGACAGGGGACACAATGAGCAGTTCTTC.

This chain connects TRBV14 to TRBJ1-5; no definite D call. Germline V CDR1 and CDR2: SGHDN, FVKESK. With 3 bases removed from V and 7 bases from J, the gap between germline ends came to 10 bases. The CDR3 has 13 amino acids. DNA of the CDR3: TGTGCCAGCAGCCATGAGACGGGGCAGCCCCAGCATTTT. It codes for CASSHETGQPQHF.

This clonotype was seen only a few times. The chain is built from TRBV6-1 and TRBJ2-7, with D possibly matching TRBD1 (6 bases). This CDR3 has 14 amino acids. The germline V gene has CDR1 MNHNS and CDR2 SASEGT. V dropped 7 bases and J dropped 0 bases, with 13 bases sitting between them. CDR3 sequence reads: CASTGKDSSYEQYF. The CDR3 bases are TGTGCCAGCACTGGGAAGGACAGCTCCTACGAGCAGTACTTC.

V is TRBV14 and J is TRBJ2-1; 7 bases are a match to TRBD2. The germline V gene encodes CDR1 SGHDN and CDR2 FVKESK. Losses at the gene ends were 5 bases for V and 0 bases for J; bases not matched to a gene: 4. CDR3 length: 15 amino acids. For the CDR3, the DNA is TGTGCCAGCAGCGCTCCGGGGGGCTCCTACAATGAGCAGTTCTTC. Protein product: CASSAPGGSYNEQFF.

This clonotype is a singleton in its sample. The chain joins TRBV28 to TRBJ2-7, with 10 bases identical to TRBD1. The DNA end is more similar to TRBJ2-5, so the J call may be wrong. The length of the CDR3 is 15 residues. Germline lookup yields CDR1 MDHEN and CDR2 SYDVKM. DNA for the CDR3: TGTGCCAGCAGTCCGTCCGGGACAGGGGTGAAGACCCAGTACTTC. This sequence encodes CASSPSGTGVKTQYF.

About this clonotype itself: One end of the junction is discordant with germline, which a read error may explain. The chain combines TRBV6-2 or TRBV6-3 with TRBJ1-1; D remains ambiguous. CDR1 and CDR2 (germline): MNHEY, SVGEGT. The CDR3 extends over 15 amino acids. The CDR3 DNA reads TGTGCCGGCAGGTTGACGTCTGGATGGAACACTGAAGCTTTCTTT. Its protein product is CAGRLTSGWNTEAFF.

This clonotype was observed a few times. The J gene is TRBJ2-1, the V gene TRBV18; possibly TRBD1 for D (5 bases). From germline, CDR1 is KGHSH and CDR2 LQKENI. The length of the CDR3 is 21 residues. Trimming shortened V by 4 bases and J by 5 bases, and 33 bases separated the two germline ends. CDR3 sequence (DNA): TGTGCCAGCTCACTTAGTTCGTGGGGCCCGATTACCCTACAAACGAACAATGAGCAGTTCTTC. Translating it yields CASSLSSWGPITLQTNNEQFF. Full variable domain (outside the CDR3, taken from reference TRBV18 and TRBJ2-1): NAGVMQNPRHLVRRRGQEARLRCSPMKGHSHVYWYRQLPEEGLKFMVYLQKENIIDESGMPKERFSAEFPKEGPSILRIQQVVRGDSAAYFCASSLSSWGPITLQTNNEQFFGPGTRLTVL.

This rearrangement joins TRBV4-1 to TRBJ2-5; 9 bases match TRBD1. V shed 3 bases and J 4 bases; nucleotides not matched to a gene: 12. CDR3 length: 17 residues. Germline lookup yields CDR1 MGHRA and CDR2 YSYEKL. CDR3 bases: TGCGCCAGCAGCCAGGAGAGGACAGGGGTGGGACGAGAGACCCAGTACTTC. Translated: CASSQERTGVGRETQYF.

A remark on this clonotype: A much larger clone lies a single base off, so this may be a read error. V gene TRBV20-1 combines with J gene TRBJ2-1, with a possible D match to TRBD2 (6 bases). Germline V gene sequence: CDR1 DFQATT, CDR2 SNEGSKA (reference sequence). The CDR3 has 16 residues. Trimming left V 1 base short and J 0 bases short, with 13 bases between. The CDR3 protein is CSARVAGTFSYNEQFF. DNA of the CDR3: TGCAGTGCTAGAGTTGCGGGGACCTTCTCCTACAATGAGCAGTTCTTC.

The CDR3 nucleotides are TGTGCCAGGTCCTCCCTACTAGCAGGTTACCAAGAGACCCAGTACTTC. This sequence encodes CARSSLLAGYQETQYF. The rearrangement uses TRBV2 and TRBJ2-5; TRBD2 is a possible D gene (6 bases). Germline V lookup: CDR1 SNHLY, CDR2 FYNNEI. This CDR3 spans 16 amino acids. The germline V and J ends were trimmed by 9 bases and 0 bases, with 20 bases remaining between them. Combining the CDR3 with reference TRBV2 and TRBJ2-5 gives the whole variable domain EPEVTQTPSHQVTQMGQEVILRCVPISNHLYFYWYRQILGQKVEFLVSFYNNEISEKSEIFDDQFSVERPDGSNFTLKIRSTKLEDSAMYFCARSSLLAGYQETQYFGPGTRLLVL.

This clonotype was observed a few times. The chain joins TRBV28 to TRBJ2-1; no definite D call. Germline CDR1 and CDR2: MDHEN and SYDVKM. This CDR3 is 16 amino acids long. With 8 bases removed from V and 2 bases from J, the gap between germline ends came to 19 bases. CDR3 DNA: TGTGCCAGCCGGAGATCGGGCACCGCGACCTACAATGAGCAGTTCTTC. It codes for CASRRSGTATYNEQFF.

J is TRBJ2-7 and V is TRBV6-2 or TRBV6-3, with D possibly being TRBD1 or TRBD2 (7 bases each). The V and J ends lost 7 bases and 1 base respectively, with 14 bases between them. The V gene's germline CDR1 is MNHEY and CDR2 SVGEGT. This CDR3 has 14 residues. The CDR3 region has the DNA TGTGCCAGCATCACGGGGGGACAGTCCTACGAGCAGTACTTC. It specifies CASITGGQSYEQYF.

This clonotype has just a few counts. The chain uses TRBV4-1 and TRBJ2-1; D uncertain. Germline CDR1 reads MGHRA; CDR2 reads YSYEKL. The length of the CDR3 is 19 residues. Trimming cost V 0 bases and J 0 bases, with 18 bases left between them. CDR3: CASSQDVTGDLSSYNEQFF. The DNA for the CDR3 is TGCGCCAGCAGCCAAGATGTTACGGGTGACTTGAGCTCCTACAATGAGCAGTTCTTC.

This clonotype has more than one count but fewer than ten. The V gene is TRBV9, the J gene TRBJ2-1; D perhaps matches TRBD2 (5 bases). The V gene's germline CDR1 is SGDLS and CDR2 YYNGEE. The CDR3 is 16 amino acids. The V end was cut by 0 bases, the J end by 1 base, with 11 bases between. In DNA, the CDR3 is TGTGCCAGCAGCGTAGTGTCCAGCGGATCCTACAATGAGCAGTTCTTC. This translates into CASSVVSSGSYNEQFF.

This clonotype has a handful of counts. The chain couples TRBV5-1 to TRBJ1-5, with D perhaps TRBD1 (6 bases). The CDR3 length is 15 residues. The ends were cut back, 4 bases at V and 5 bases at J, with 16 bases in the middle. The germline CDR1 and CDR2 sequences are SGHRS and YFSETQ. CDR3 nucleotide sequence: TGCGCCAGCAGCCCAAGGGCAGGGGAGGATCAGCCCCAGCATTTT. Protein sequence: CASSPRAGEDQPQHF. Full variable domain (rest looked up from reference TRBV5-1 and TRBJ1-5): KAGVTQTPRYLIKTRGQQVTLSCSPISGHRSVSWYQQTPGQGLQFLFEYFSETQRNKGNFPGRFSGRQFSNSRSEMNVSTLELGDSALYLCASSPRAGEDQPQHFGDGTRLSIL.

The chain uses TRBV4-1 and TRBJ2-2, with D perhaps TRBD1 (6 bases). Trimming removed 3 bases from V and 1 base from J, with 18 bases in between. The length of the CDR3 is 18 residues. Germline loops: CDR1 MGHRA, CDR2 YSYEKL. CDR3 in DNA: TGCGCCAGCAGCCACCACCTACGGACAGCGCGGAACACCGGGGAGCTGTTTTTT. This encodes CASSHHLRTARNTGELFF.